Sequencing of this T cell receptor beta chain was carried out in a study of response to subunit inactivated influenza vaccine. Study-level results: Each seasonal influenza vaccination recruits few new T cells, the authors suggested.

V was shortened by 5 bases and J by 11 bases, with 16 bases between the two germline ends. CDR3 size: 12 residues. Germline V gene lookup returns CDR1 SEHNR and CDR2 FQNEAQ (reference sequence). About this clonotype itself: Antigen specificity is unknown.

Via MiXCR, TCRdb re-called the RT-PCR reads, giving one row per CDR3 protein. The table includes 400,000 to 550,000 distinct CDR3 sequences, about 25% detected once. The J gene is TRBJ2-7, the V gene TRBV7-9; D uncertain. This TCR was sampled from a man aged 50 to 59 who received an inactivated influenza vaccine. This specimen consisted of CD4+ T cells sorted from PBMCs, obtained 5 days after vaccination. CDR3 loop: CASSRDSLGKYF. CDR3 in DNA: TGTGCCAGCAGCAGAGATTCACTGGGGAAGTACTTC.